The rows below give T cell receptor beta chains drawn from one sample of a study of blood T cell repertoires in COVID-19. Sequencing was performed with immunoSEQ multiplex PCR; in TCRdb, only in-frame clones are kept and a portion is missing. Among about 45,000 clones listed, more than 60% were seen once. The sample was peripheral blood. The receptors come from a woman in her seventies with acute or convalescent COVID-19. CDR3s include the opening cysteine and the closing phenylalanine or tryptophan. D genes are given only for firm matches.

CATSGQGQGGEQYF	TRBD1	TRBJ2-7	TRBV15
CASSLDPTTYRRTYEQYF	.	TRBJ2-7	TRBV7-9
CAIGGGTGEKLFF	.	TRBJ1-4	TRBV10-3
CASSSSTGGGEQYF	TRBD1	TRBJ2-7	TRBV5-1
CASSLFGGNQPQHF	.	TRBJ1-5	TRBV11-2
CASSLSPGTGGNTEAFF	TRBD1	TRBJ1-1	TRBV5-1
CASRDEGQGAYGYTF	TRBD1	TRBJ1-2	TRBV5-6
CASSEVGQRKETQYF	TRBD1	TRBJ2-5	TRBV2
CASSLGAGGRNEQFF	TRBD2	TRBJ2-1	TRBV7-8
CSAHPTSGAEAFF	.	TRBJ1-1	TRBV29-1
CASSFGTDNQPQHF	TRBD1	TRBJ1-5	TRBV7-9
CASLSGWTSGSYNEQFF	TRBD2	TRBJ2-1	TRBV7-9
CASSPPGLAGDAQFF	TRBD2	TRBJ2-1	TRBV19
CASRGRGHGYTF	.	TRBJ1-2	TRBV19
CASSLKALPYNEQFF	.	TRBJ2-1	TRBV7-3
CASSSAAGDSPLHF	.	TRBJ1-6	TRBV18
CATSLASGPNEQFF	TRBD2	TRBJ2-1	TRBV24-1
CSARRDSPLHF	.	TRBJ1-6	TRBV20-1
CASSRGDSRHEQYF	.	TRBJ2-7	TRBV19
CASSSWDKLNTEAFF	.	TRBJ1-1	TRBV6-6
CATSDFPLAGGPLFF	TRBD2	TRBJ2-1	TRBV24-1
CASSLRASSGTYEQYF	TRBD2	TRBJ2-7	TRBV7-2
CASSRVRSYGYTF	.	TRBJ1-2	TRBV28
CASSPGQANGYTF	TRBD1	TRBJ1-2	TRBV18
CATRGLAGNNEQFF	TRBD2	TRBJ2-1	TRBV24-1
CASTDESSTGTGFGYTF	TRBD1	TRBJ1-2	TRBV19
CASSLRLSGSYNEQFF	TRBD2	TRBJ2-1	TRBV5-1
CASGPGGATDTQYF	TRBD2	TRBJ2-3	TRBV12-5
CASSPGTAYPYSYNEQFF	TRBD1	TRBJ2-1	TRBV5-6
CASSPGQGRRNEQYF	TRBD1	TRBJ2-7	TRBV10-1
CAWSGQTEAFF	.	TRBJ1-1	TRBV30
CASSKEVRGLTPLHF	.	TRBJ1-6	TRBV21-1
CASSHLTGGQGYGYTF	TRBD1	TRBJ1-2	TRBV4-1
CASSYDTNSYNEQFF	.	TRBJ2-1	TRBV6-6
CASSISGYNEQFF	.	TRBJ2-1	TRBV19
CASSPGGINEKLFF	TRBD1	TRBJ1-4	TRBV7-9
CASSLAGENTDTQYF	TRBD2	TRBJ2-3	TRBV9
CSVVDRGTQETQYF	TRBD1	TRBJ2-5	TRBV29-1
CASSESVNTDTQYF	.	TRBJ2-3	TRBV2
CASSLSLAGGRTGELFF	TRBD2	TRBJ2-2	TRBV7-9
CASSVGQWGTEAFF	.	TRBJ1-1	TRBV9
CASSQELYLAGASTDTQYF	.	TRBJ2-3	TRBV4-2
CASSLGAARDGELFF	.	TRBJ2-2	TRBV7-9
CATSGLKGTSGREAQETQYF	TRBD2	TRBJ2-5	TRBV15
CASSLGQAGNTIYF	TRBD1	TRBJ1-3	TRBV7-3
CASSLTGKETQYF	.	TRBJ2-5	TRBV12-3/TRBV12-4
CASTEGVTEAFF	.	TRBJ1-1	TRBV2